The 12 T cell receptor beta chains below come from one sample, sequenced in a study of blood T cell repertoires in COVID-19 (dated by TCRdb to the early 2020s). The library was generated by the immunoSEQ multiplex PCR assay. In its TCRdb copy, this immuneACCESS table keeps in-frame sequences only and misses some clones. Where compared with another copy, unresolved V genes explain less than half of these, and the others have no known cause. Recorded for this sample are around 260,000 clones; approximately 88% of them occurred a single time. The top ten hold roughly 10% of the sample. Sequences were obtained from peripheral blood. All receptors come from a woman in her 70s with COVID-19, enrolled during active disease.

The chain recombines TRBV19 with TRBJ1-1, with 11 bases lining up with TRBD1. The germline CDR1 and CDR2 sequences are LNHDA and SQIVND (reference sequence). The trim removed 10 bases at V and 1 base at J, leaving 20 bases unmatched. The CDR3 runs to 19 residues. CDR3 DNA sequence: TGTGCCACCCAGACCGGACAGGGGGCCTGGTTCTCAGGGAACACTGAAGCTTTCTTT. Translated: CATQTGQGAWFSGNTEAFF. The full variable domain, with the rest looked up from reference TRBV19 and TRBJ1-1, is DGGITQSPKYLFRKEGQNVTLSCEQNLNHDAMYWYRQDPGQGLRLIYYSQIVNDFQKGDIAEGYSVSREKKESFPLTVTSAQKNPTAFYLCATQTGQGAWFSGNTEAFFGQGTRLTVV.

This chain links TRBV27 with TRBJ1-1, with D perhaps matching TRBD1 (6 bases). Trimming took 11 bases from V and 4 from J, leaving 17 bases between them. CDR1 and CDR2 from the germline V gene are MNHEY and SMNVEV (reference sequence). The length of the CDR3 is 13 residues. The CDR3 nucleotides read TGTGCCCCACGATCGGGACAACCCACTGAAGCTTTCTTT. This sequence encodes CAPRSGQPTEAFF.

The chain couples TRBV5-1 to TRBJ1-1; D is ambiguous. V lost 4 bases and J lost 3, with 10 bases in between. The germline gives CDR1 SGHRS, CDR2 YFSETQ. This CDR3 spans 13 amino acids. For the CDR3, the DNA is TGCGCCAGCAGCGAATACCAGGACACTGAAGCTTTCTTT. Translating it yields CASSEYQDTEAFF.

The V call is TRBV5-8, the J call TRBJ2-1, with 8 bases fitting TRBD1. The CDR3 loop spans 15 amino acids. J lost 8 bases, V lost 3 bases, and 10 bases had no gene match. The V gene's germline CDR1 is SGHTS and CDR2 YDEGEE. The CDR3 spells CASSSGGRGLDEQFF. DNA of the CDR3: TGTGCCAGCAGCTCCGGGGGCAGGGGGCTAGATGAGCAGTTCTTC.

The V call is TRBV18, the J call TRBJ1-5, with 7 bases aligning to TRBD1. Germline V CDR1 and CDR2: KGHSH, LQKENI. V lost 5 bases and J lost 4; bases outside the gene matches: 5. The CDR3 is made up of 14 amino acids. The CDR3 loop is CASSITGVNQPQHF. CDR3 DNA: TGTGCCAGCTCAATTACAGGGGTTAATCAGCCCCAGCATTTT. The complete variable domain, with remaining parts taken from reference TRBV18 and TRBJ1-5, reads NAGVMQNPRHLVRRRGQEARLRCSPMKGHSHVYWYRQLPEEGLKFMVYLQKENIIDESGMPKERFSAEFPKEGPSILRIQQVVRGDSAAYFCASSITGVNQPQHFGDGTRLSIL.

To note about this clone: One junction end does not reproduce the germline sequence, and a read error may be involved. This rearrangement joins TRBV28 to TRBJ1-2; tentative D call: TRBD1 (6 bases). Looked up from germline, CDR1 is MDHEN and CDR2 is SYDVKM. CDR3 size: 10 residues. The chain's CDR3 is CRDIVICYTF. CDR3 coding DNA: TGCCGGGACATAGTGATTTGCTACACCTTC.

The chain recombines TRBV19 with TRBJ2-1; 12 bases are shared with TRBD2. V was clipped by 9 bases and J by 0 bases; unmatched bases: 3. This CDR3 has 15 amino acids. Germline assignment: CDR1 LNHDA and CDR2 SQIVND (reference sequence). CDR3 loop: CASQTSGSSYNEQFF. The DNA for the CDR3 is TGTGCCAGCCAGACTAGCGGGAGCTCCTACAATGAGCAGTTCTTC.

This chain joins TRBV20-1 and TRBJ1-4; D is perhaps TRBD1 (5 bases). Trimming removed 5 bases from V and 8 bases from J, with 9 bases in between. This CDR3 contains 11 residues. The V gene's germline CDR1 is DFQATT and CDR2 SNEGSKA (reference sequence). The CDR3 sequence is CSAEWGEKLFF. The CDR3 DNA reads as TGCAGTGCTGAGTGGGGCGAAAAACTGTTTTTT.

The chain employs TRBV29-1 and TRBJ2-7, with D unclear. This CDR3 has 14 residues. CDR1 and CDR2 (germline): SQVTM, ANQGSEA. Trimming stripped 2 bases from V and 0 bases from J, with 11 bases between. Here the CDR3 DNA reads TGCAGCGTTGAATTAGTGCCTTTCTCCTACGAGCAGTACTTC. Translating gives CSVELVPFSYEQYF.

V is TRBV10-3 and J is TRBJ2-7; 9 positions agree with TRBD1. Germline V gives CDR1 ENHRY, CDR2 SYGVKD. With 2 bases clipped from V and 5 bases from J, the junction kept 1 base outside the gene matches. CDR3 length equals 13 residues. The CDR3 here is CAISEDRGNEQYF. CDR3 DNA: TGTGCCATCAGTGAGGACAGGGGGAACGAGCAGTACTTC.

This rearrangement joins TRBV5-1 to TRBJ2-3; 7 nucleotides agree with TRBD1. The length of the CDR3 is 14 residues. Germline assignment: CDR1 SGHRS and CDR2 YFSETQ. Unmatched junction bases numbered 3, after V lost 4 bases and J lost 1 base. This CDR3 reads CASSQGVGTDTQYF. CDR3 DNA sequence: TGCGCCAGCAGCCAGGGGGTAGGCACAGATACGCAGTATTTT.

This chain uses TRBV6-5 with TRBJ2-2; 10 nucleotides agree with TRBD2. CDR3 length: 15 residues. Trimming removed 7 bases from V and 3 bases from J; junction bases left unmatched: 5. Germline V gives CDR1 MNHEY, CDR2 SVGAGI. The CDR3 nucleotides are TGTGCCAGCAAAGGGGGGACTAGCGACACCGGGGAGCTGTTTTTT. Translation gives CASKGGTSDTGELFF.